The T cell receptor (beta chain) under discussion was sequenced for a study of T cells in Graves' hyperthyroidism and ophthalmopathy. Findings and limits, study-wide: The model predicted ophthalmopathy a median around six months before onset.

This clonotype was picked up a small number of times. The antigen is undetermined. From RNA transcripts, TCR beta CDR3 regions were amplified. The HTBI primer set served for first-round RT-PCR of the TCR CDR3. MiXCR, run by TCRdb on the multiplex PCR reads, gives a single entry per CDR3 protein. The sample contains 400,000 or so distinct CDR3 sequences, around 13% of which appear only once. Germline CDR1 is LGHDT and CDR2 is YNNKEL (reference sequence). The CDR3 runs 16 residues. The V gene lost 0 bases and the J gene lost 2 bases, with 11 bases spanning the gap. The chain employs TRBV3-1 and TRBJ2-1; D uncertain. The receptor was isolated from a woman aged 30 to 39 with Graves' ophthalmopathy. Sequencing was done on a sample of blood. CDR3 sequence (DNA): TGTGCCAGCAGCCAAGACGGTAGTGGACCCTACAATGAGCAGTTCTTC. This codes for CASSQDGSGPYNEQFF.